This T cell receptor beta chain was obtained from a study of T cell changes during pregnancy in multiple sclerosis. Some clones are missing from TCRdb's copy, which holds only in-frame ones; the method was immunoSEQ multiplex PCR. Here the sample spans 35,000 or so clones, around 90% being singletons. The CDR3 has 15 residues. The germline V and J ends were trimmed by 6 bases and 8 bases, with 22 bases remaining between them. Germline CDR1 SGHTA, CDR2 FQGNSA. This receptor was obtained from a female donor with multiple sclerosis, enrolled in a pregnancy study. Here the sequenced sample was CD4+ T cells from peripheral blood mononuclear cells, taken before pregnancy. The chain recombines TRBV7-2 with TRBJ1-2, with D unresolved. The CDR3 spells CASRPPRALEEGYTF. The CDR3 DNA reads TGTGCCAGCAGGCCCCCACGTGCCCTAGAGGAAGGCTACACCTTC.